The next 27 T cell receptor beta chains were all read from a single sample in a study of blood T cell repertoires in COVID-19. Some clones are missing from TCRdb's copy, which holds only in-frame ones; the method was immunoSEQ multiplex PCR. Of around 200,000 clones listed, 85% to 90% were seen once; the top ten hold 20% to 25%. Sequencing input: peripheral blood. The receptor set was obtained from an older man with active or convalescent COVID-19.

Of note for this clone: Within the sample, other DNA sequences also encode this same CDR3. V usage is TRBV5-1 and J usage is TRBJ1-1; D unclear. Trimming removed 0 bases at V and 2 bases at J, with 5 bases between. Germline V gene sequence: CDR1 SGHRS, CDR2 YFSETQ. This CDR3 spans 13 amino acids. CDR3 amino acids: CASSLASNTEAFF. CDR3 nucleotides: TGCGCCAGCAGCTTGGCCTCCAACACTGAAGCTTTCTTT.

The chain couples TRBV7-2 to TRBJ1-1, with 9 nucleotides matching TRBD1. The CDR3 runs to 13 residues. V lost 1 base to trimming and J lost 6 bases; unmatched junction nucleotides: 0. The germline V gene encodes CDR1 SGHTA and CDR2 FQGNSA. For the CDR3, the DNA is TGTGCCAGCAGCTTAGACAGGGGGCCTGAAGCTTTCTTT. Its translation: CASSLDRGPEAFF. Looking up the rest from reference TRBV7-2 and TRBJ1-1 gives the full variable domain: GAGVSQSPSNKVTEKGKDVELRCDPISGHTALYWYRQSLGQGLEFLIYFQGNSAPDKSGLPSDRFSAERTGGSVSTLTIQRTQQEDSAVYLCASSLDRGPEAFFGQGTRLTVV.

This clone was counted only a few times. The chain joins TRBV5-8 to TRBJ2-5; maybe TRBD2 (5 bases). Germline V lookup: CDR1 SGHTS, CDR2 YDEGEE. The CDR3 covers 15 residues. The V and J ends lost 5 bases and 4 bases respectively, with 18 bases between them. DNA for the CDR3: TGTGCCAGCAGGGCCGGGATAAAGGGAAGAGAGACCCAGTACTTC. Translated, it gives CASRAGIKGRETQYF.

The V call is TRBV2, the J call TRBJ1-1, with a possible D match to TRBD1 (5 bases). Germline V gene sequence: CDR1 SNHLY, CDR2 FYNNEI. V gave up 4 bases and J gave up 1 base, with 7 bases separating them. This CDR3 is 13 amino acids long. The CDR3 DNA follows: TGTGCCAGCAGTGGACAGAGGAACACTGAAGCTTTCTTT. Translating gives CASSGQRNTEAFF.

V is TRBV5-1 and J is TRBJ1-3; tentative D call: TRBD1 (5 bases). CDR3 size: 13 residues. Per the germline V gene, CDR1 is SGHRS and CDR2 is YFSETQ. V gave up 5 bases and J gave up 8 bases, with 14 bases separating them. The CDR3 is CASRPGVLDTIYF. For the CDR3, the DNA is TGCGCCAGCAGGCCGGGGGTACTGGACACCATATATTTT.

The V and J genes are TRBV19 and TRBJ2-5, with D maybe TRBD2 (7 bases). The CDR3 is 15 amino acids. The V gene's germline CDR1 is LNHDA and CDR2 SQIVND (reference sequence). V lost 2 bases and J lost 7, with 17 bases in between. The CDR3 DNA reads TGTGCCAGTAGTATAACTGGGGGGGCGCGGGGGACCCAGTACTTC. This gives the protein CASSITGGARGTQYF.

The gene calls are TRBV14 and TRBJ1-1, with D possibly being TRBD1 (5 bases). V was trimmed by 2 bases and J by 1 base, leaving 20 bases between them. CDR1 is SGHDN, CDR2 FVKESK, per germline. The length of the CDR3 is 18 residues. The CDR3 DNA follows: TGTGCCAGCAGCCAACTCGGGGGGTCACGCAGAAAGAACACTGAAGCTTTCTTT. It translates to CASSQLGGSRRKNTEAFF.

The rearrangement links TRBV5-5 to TRBJ2-1, with 7 bases aligning to TRBD2. CDR1 is SGHKS and CDR2 is YYEKEE in the germline V gene (reference sequence). V lost 0 bases, J lost 4 bases, and 4 bases stayed unmatched. This CDR3 is built from 15 residues. CDR3 bases: TGTGCCAGCAGCTTGGATGGCGGGGGTTACAATGAGCAGTTCTTC. Translating it yields CASSLDGGGYNEQFF. Together with reference TRBV5-5 and TRBJ2-1, the CDR3 gives the full variable domain: DAGVTQSPTHLIKTRGQQVTLRCSPISGHKSVSWYQQVLGQGPQFIFQYYEKEERGRGNFPDRFSARQFPNYSSELNVNALLLGDSALYLCASSLDGGGYNEQFFGPGTRLTVL.

This chain links TRBV2 with TRBJ1-1, with TRBD1 matching over 8 bases. Germline V gives CDR1 SNHLY, CDR2 FYNNEI. This CDR3 region has 15 residues. V was clipped by 3 bases and J by 6 bases; unmatched bases: 9. CDR3 nucleotide sequence: TGTGCCAGCAGTGAGTTTGGGCAGGGGGCGTCTGAAGCTTTCTTT. It translates to CASSEFGQGASEAFF.

The chain carries TRBV27 and TRBJ1-5; D ambiguous. The germline V gene encodes CDR1 MNHEY and CDR2 SMNVEV (reference sequence). Trimming cost V 6 bases and J 7 bases, with 10 bases left between them. The CDR3 is 12 residues long. This CDR3 is CASSSMGQPQHF. CDR3 sequence (DNA): TGTGCCAGCAGCAGCATGGGCCAGCCCCAGCATTTT.

The chain uses TRBV28 and TRBJ2-7; a possible D gene is TRBD1 (5 bases). CDR3 length equals 16 residues. Trimming took off 3 bases at V and 1 base at J, with 16 bases between the two ends. CDR1 and CDR2 from the germline V gene are MDHEN and SYDVKM. The CDR3 DNA follows: TGTGCCAGCAGTTTGGATGATTTCACAGGATCCTACGAGCAGTACTTC. Amino acids: CASSLDDFTGSYEQYF.

The gene calls are TRBV4-3 and TRBJ1-1; 9 positions match TRBD1. V was clipped by 3 bases and J by 5 bases; unmatched bases: 4. Germline CDR1 is LGHNA and CDR2 is YSLEER. The CDR3 is made up of 14 amino acids. The CDR3 nucleotides are TGCGCCAGCAGCCAGGACAGGGGTGGGACTGAAGCTTTCTTT. It is translated as CASSQDRGGTEAFF.

The chain's CDR3 is CASSEGQNYGYTF. The CDR3 bases are TGCGCCAGCAGCGAGGGACAGAACTATGGCTACACCTTC. The rearrangement joins TRBV5-1 to TRBJ1-2; 7 bases match TRBD1. From germline, CDR1 is SGHRS and CDR2 YFSETQ. V shed 4 bases, J shed 2 bases, and the junction held 2 bases outside the gene matches. The CDR3 spans 13 residues. Supplemented by reference TRBV5-1 and TRBJ1-2, the full variable domain reads KAGVTQTPRYLIKTRGQQVTLSCSPISGHRSVSWYQQTPGQGLQFLFEYFSETQRNKGNFPGRFSGRQFSNSRSEMNVSTLELGDSALYLCASSEGQNYGYTFGSGTRLTVV.

This rearrangement joins TRBV2 to TRBJ1-3; D uncertain. The V end lost 3 bases, the J end lost 0 bases, and 12 bases lay between the germline ends. Germline V gene data show CDR1 as SNHLY and CDR2 as FYNNEI. The CDR3 is 16 residues long. CDR3 amino acids: CASSDAGMTSGNTIYF. The DNA of the CDR3 is TGTGCCAGCAGTGATGCGGGGATGACCTCTGGAAACACCATATATTTT.

Notes on this clone: One end of the junction is discordant with germline, which a read error may explain. The chain carries TRBV24-1 and TRBJ1-1, with D hard to call. The CDR3 contains 14 residues. Germline V gene lookup returns CDR1 KGHDR and CDR2 SFDVKD. The chain's CDR3 is CATRDSLANTEAFF. The DNA for the CDR3 is TGTGCCACCAGGGATTCCCTGGCGAACACTGAAGCTTTCTTT.

The V and J genes are TRBV12-3 or TRBV12-4 and TRBJ2-1; D is possibly TRBD2 (5 bases). The CDR3 has 12 amino acids. The V end lost 4 bases, the J end lost 7 bases, and 8 bases lay between the germline ends. This CDR3 is CASSSRGNEQFF. The DNA of the CDR3 is TGTGCCAGCAGTTCCCGAGGGAATGAGCAGTTCTTC.

V and J are TRBV5-5 and TRBJ2-7, with D possibly being TRBD2 (6 bases). Germline CDR1 is SGHKS and CDR2 is YYEKEE (reference sequence). The ends were cut back, 3 bases at V and 0 bases at J, with 10 bases in the middle. The CDR3 contains 14 residues. This CDR3 is CASSWDGSSYEQYF. The CDR3 coding sequence is TGTGCCAGCAGCTGGGACGGGAGCTCCTACGAGCAGTACTTC.

V is TRBV6-5 and J is TRBJ1-4; perhaps TRBD1 as D (5 bases). V lost 9 bases and J 0 bases, leaving 11 bases between the germline ends. This CDR3 has 14 residues. Germline-derived CDR1 and CDR2 are MNHEY and SVGAGI. The chain's CDR3 is CASIPQATNEKLFF. For the CDR3, the DNA is TGTGCCAGTATCCCACAGGCAACTAATGAAAAACTGTTTTTT.

The gene calls are TRBV25-1 and TRBJ2-1; 13 bases agree with TRBD2. This CDR3 has 18 residues. Unmatched junction bases numbered 16, after V lost 4 bases and J lost 10 bases. Germline CDR1 reads MGHDK; CDR2 reads SYGVNS. The CDR3 nucleotides are TGTGCCAGCAGTGTCCGCCCCGGACTAGCGGGAGTTCTTGAGGAGCAGTTCTTC. Translation gives CASSVRPGLAGVLEEQFF.

This sequence joins TRBV25-1 and TRBJ1-3; no definite D call. Trimming left V 7 bases short and J 3 bases short, with 19 bases between. CDR1 is MGHDK and CDR2 is SYGVNS in the germline V gene. CDR3 size: 16 residues. The CDR3 region has the DNA TGTGCCAGCACCGATGAGGTTAAAACGGGTGGAAACACCATATATTTT. Translation gives CASTDEVKTGGNTIYF.

This sequence joins TRBV30 and TRBJ1-4, with 7 positions matching TRBD1. Germline CDR1 is GTSNPN and CDR2 is SVGIG (reference sequence). V lost 2 bases and J lost 7; bases outside the gene matches: 7. The CDR3 contains 14 residues. CDR3 in amino acids: CAWSPGRGIEKLFF. The CDR3 DNA follows: TGTGCCTGGAGTCCAGGCAGGGGGATTGAAAAACTGTTTTTT.

This clone has only a few counts. V gene TRBV28 combines with J gene TRBJ1-5; D unclear. Trimming cost V 8 bases and J 1 base, with 12 bases left between them. The CDR3 is made up of 14 amino acids. Germline V gene lookup returns CDR1 MDHEN and CDR2 SYDVKM. CDR3 DNA sequence: TGTGCCAGCCTCGGAGGAACAAGCAATCAGCCCCAGCATTTT. It is translated as CASLGGTSNQPQHF.

The CDR3 is CASSFGSGSYNEQFF. The CDR3 bases are TGCGCCAGCAGCTTCGGTAGCGGGAGTTACAATGAGCAGTTCTTC. The V gene is TRBV5-1, the J gene TRBJ2-1; 9 nucleotides line up with TRBD2. The germline gives CDR1 SGHRS, CDR2 YFSETQ. This CDR3 region has 15 residues. The V and J ends lost 2 bases and 4 bases, in that order; junction bases with no gene match: 4. Combining the CDR3 with reference TRBV5-1 and TRBJ2-1 gives the whole variable domain KAGVTQTPRYLIKTRGQQVTLSCSPISGHRSVSWYQQTPGQGLQFLFEYFSETQRNKGNFPGRFSGRQFSNSRSEMNVSTLELGDSALYLCASSFGSGSYNEQFFGPGTRLTVL.

This sequence joins TRBV18 and TRBJ1-4; TRBD1 is a possible D gene (5 bases). V lost 3 bases to trimming and J lost 4 bases, with 12 bases between them. The germline V gene encodes CDR1 KGHSH and CDR2 LQKENI. The CDR3 covers 15 residues. The CDR3 DNA sequence: TGTGCCAGCTCACCCGCGGCAGGGATTAATGAAAAACTGTTTTTT. Amino acids: CASSPAAGINEKLFF.

The rearrangement uses TRBV6-2 or TRBV6-3 and TRBJ1-5; 7 nucleotides align to TRBD1. This CDR3 spans 16 amino acids. Germline assignment: CDR1 MNHEY and CDR2 SVGEGT. J gave up 6 bases and V 0 bases, and 8 bases lay outside the gene matches. The CDR3 coding sequence is TGTGCCAGCAGTTACTCGAGGAGGGGGCGCGCTCAGCCCCAGCATTTT. It encodes CASSYSRRGRAQPQHF.

V usage is TRBV15 and J usage is TRBJ2-2; D ambiguous. Per germline, CDR1 LNHNV and CDR2 YYDKDF (reference sequence). CDR3 length equals 15 residues. Trimming pared 2 bases from V and 1 base from J, leaving 8 bases between. CDR3 sequence reads: CATSRHDKNTGELFF. CDR3 bases: TGTGCCACCAGCAGACATGACAAGAACACCGGGGAGCTGTTTTTT.

The chain joins TRBV9 to TRBJ2-3; 10 bases align to TRBD2. Germline V lookup: CDR1 SGDLS, CDR2 YYNGEE. The CDR3 runs to 15 residues. J was trimmed by 7 bases and V by 3 bases; bases with no gene match: 8. CDR3 loop: CASSASSGSVNTQYF. CDR3 bases: TGTGCCAGCAGCGCGTCTAGCGGGAGTGTAAATACGCAGTATTTT.